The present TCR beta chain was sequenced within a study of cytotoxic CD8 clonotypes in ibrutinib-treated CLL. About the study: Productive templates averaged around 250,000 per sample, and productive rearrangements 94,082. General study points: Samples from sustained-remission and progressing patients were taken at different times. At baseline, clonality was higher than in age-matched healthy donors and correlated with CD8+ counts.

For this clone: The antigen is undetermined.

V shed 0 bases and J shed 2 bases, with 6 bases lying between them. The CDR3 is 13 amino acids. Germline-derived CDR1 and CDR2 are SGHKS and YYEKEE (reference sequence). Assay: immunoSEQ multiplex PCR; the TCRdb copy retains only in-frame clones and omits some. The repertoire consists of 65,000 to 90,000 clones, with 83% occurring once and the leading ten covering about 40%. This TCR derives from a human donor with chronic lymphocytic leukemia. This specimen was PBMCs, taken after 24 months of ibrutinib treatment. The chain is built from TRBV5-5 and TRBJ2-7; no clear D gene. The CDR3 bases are TGTGCCAGCAGCTTGGTTGCAACCTACGAGCAGTACTTC. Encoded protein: CASSLVATYEQYF. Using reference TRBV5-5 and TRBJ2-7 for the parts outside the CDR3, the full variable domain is DAGVTQSPTHLIKTRGQQVTLRCSPISGHKSVSWYQQVLGQGPQFIFQYYEKEERGRGNFPDRFSARQFPNYSSELNVNALLLGDSALYLCASSLVATYEQYFGPGTRLTVT.